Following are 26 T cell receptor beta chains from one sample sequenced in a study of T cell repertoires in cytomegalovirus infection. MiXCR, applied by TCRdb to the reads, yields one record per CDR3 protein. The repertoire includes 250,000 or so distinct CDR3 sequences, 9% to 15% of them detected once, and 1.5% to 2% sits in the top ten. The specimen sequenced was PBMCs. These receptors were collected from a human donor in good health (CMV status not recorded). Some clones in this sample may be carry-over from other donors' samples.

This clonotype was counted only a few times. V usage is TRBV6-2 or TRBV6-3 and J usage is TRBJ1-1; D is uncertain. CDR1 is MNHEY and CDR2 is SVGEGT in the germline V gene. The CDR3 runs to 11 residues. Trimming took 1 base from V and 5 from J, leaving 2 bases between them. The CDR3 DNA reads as TGTGCCAGCAGTTACTTGACTGAAGCTTTCTTT. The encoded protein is CASSYLTEAFF.

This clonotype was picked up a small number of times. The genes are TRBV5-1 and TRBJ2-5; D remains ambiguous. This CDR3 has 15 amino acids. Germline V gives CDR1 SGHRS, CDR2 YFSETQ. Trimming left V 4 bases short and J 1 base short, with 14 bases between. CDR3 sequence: CASSRGIAVQETQYF. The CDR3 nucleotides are TGCGCCAGCAGCCGCGGAATAGCCGTCCAAGAGACCCAGTACTTC.

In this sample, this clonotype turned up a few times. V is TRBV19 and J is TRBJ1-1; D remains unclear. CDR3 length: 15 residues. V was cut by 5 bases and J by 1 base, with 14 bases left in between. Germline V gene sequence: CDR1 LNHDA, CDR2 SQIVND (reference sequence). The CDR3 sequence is CASSLNRRTNTEAFF. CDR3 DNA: TGTGCCAGTAGTCTGAACCGCCGAACGAACACTGAAGCTTTCTTT.

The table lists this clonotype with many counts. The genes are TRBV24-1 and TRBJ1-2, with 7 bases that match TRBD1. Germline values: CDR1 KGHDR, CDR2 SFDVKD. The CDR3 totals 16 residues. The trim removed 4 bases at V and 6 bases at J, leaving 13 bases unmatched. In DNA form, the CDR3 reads TGTGCCACCAGTGACCAAACCTCGGACAGGACTAATGGCTACACCTTC. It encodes CATSDQTSDRTNGYTF.

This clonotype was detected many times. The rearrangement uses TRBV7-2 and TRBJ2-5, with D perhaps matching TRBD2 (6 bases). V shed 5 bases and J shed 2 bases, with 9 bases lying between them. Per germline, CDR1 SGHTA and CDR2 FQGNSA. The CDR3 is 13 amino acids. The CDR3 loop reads CASSRDSQETQYF. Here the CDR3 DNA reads TGTGCCAGCAGCCGGGACTCGCAAGAGACCCAGTACTTC.

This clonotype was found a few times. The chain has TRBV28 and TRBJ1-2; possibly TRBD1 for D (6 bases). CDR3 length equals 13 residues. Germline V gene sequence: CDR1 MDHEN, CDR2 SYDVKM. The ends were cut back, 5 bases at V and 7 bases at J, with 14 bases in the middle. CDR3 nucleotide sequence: TGTGCCAGCAGTGCCCCGACAGGTGTTGGCTACACCTTC. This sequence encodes CASSAPTGVGYTF.

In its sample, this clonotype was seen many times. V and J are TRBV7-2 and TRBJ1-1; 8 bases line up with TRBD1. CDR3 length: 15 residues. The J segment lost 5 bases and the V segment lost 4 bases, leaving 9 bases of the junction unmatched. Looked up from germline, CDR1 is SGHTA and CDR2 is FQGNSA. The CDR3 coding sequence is TGTGCCAGCAGCTCGCAGACAGGGGCCGTGACTGAAGCTTTCTTT. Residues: CASSSQTGAVTEAFF.

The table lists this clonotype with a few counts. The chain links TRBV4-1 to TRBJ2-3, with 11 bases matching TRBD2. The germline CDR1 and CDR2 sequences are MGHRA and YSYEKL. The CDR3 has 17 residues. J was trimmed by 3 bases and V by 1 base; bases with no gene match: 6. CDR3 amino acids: CASSQVRLAGQTDTQYF. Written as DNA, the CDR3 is TGCGCCAGCAGCCAAGTCCGACTAGCGGGACAGACAGATACGCAGTATTTT.

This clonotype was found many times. CDR3 amino acids: CASSRADTSYEQYF. Here the CDR3 DNA reads TGTGCCAGCAGCCGAGCCGACACCAGCTACGAGCAGTACTTC. V and J are TRBV12-3 or TRBV12-4 and TRBJ2-7; D is unclear. CDR3 length: 14 residues. Trimming removed 6 bases at V and 3 bases at J, with 15 bases between.

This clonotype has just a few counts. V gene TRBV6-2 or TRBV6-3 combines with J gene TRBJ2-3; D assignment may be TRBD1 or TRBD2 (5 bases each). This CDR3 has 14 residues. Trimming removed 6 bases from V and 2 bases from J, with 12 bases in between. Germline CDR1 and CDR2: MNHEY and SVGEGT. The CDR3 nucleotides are TGTGCCAGCAGCCCTGGGGACCCCACAGATACGCAGTATTTT. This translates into CASSPGDPTDTQYF.

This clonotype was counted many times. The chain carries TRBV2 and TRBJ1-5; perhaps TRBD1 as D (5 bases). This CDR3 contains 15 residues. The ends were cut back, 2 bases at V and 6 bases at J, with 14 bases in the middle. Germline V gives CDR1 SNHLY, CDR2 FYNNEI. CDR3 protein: CASSEQSGRGQPQHF. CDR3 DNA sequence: TGTGCCAGCAGTGAACAGTCAGGGAGGGGTCAGCCCCAGCATTTT.

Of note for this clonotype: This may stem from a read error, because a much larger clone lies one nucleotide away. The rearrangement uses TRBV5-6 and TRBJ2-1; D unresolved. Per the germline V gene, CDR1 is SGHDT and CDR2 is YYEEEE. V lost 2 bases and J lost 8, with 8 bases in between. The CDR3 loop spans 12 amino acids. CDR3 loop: CASSLVGDEQFF. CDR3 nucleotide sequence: TGTGCCAGCAGCTTAGTTGGGGATGAGCAGTTCTTC.

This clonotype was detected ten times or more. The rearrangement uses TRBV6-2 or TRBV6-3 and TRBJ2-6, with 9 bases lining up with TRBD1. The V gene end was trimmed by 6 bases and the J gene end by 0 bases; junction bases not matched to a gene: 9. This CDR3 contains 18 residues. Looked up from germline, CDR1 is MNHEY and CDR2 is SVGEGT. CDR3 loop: CASRKTGTGYSGANVLTF. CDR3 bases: TGTGCCAGCAGAAAAACCGGGACAGGGTACTCTGGGGCCAACGTCCTGACTTTC.

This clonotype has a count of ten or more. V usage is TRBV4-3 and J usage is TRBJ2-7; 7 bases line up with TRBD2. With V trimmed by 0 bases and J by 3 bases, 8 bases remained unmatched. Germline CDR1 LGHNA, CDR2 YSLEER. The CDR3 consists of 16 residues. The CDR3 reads CASSQEAGRGGYEQYF. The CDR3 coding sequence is TGCGCCAGCAGCCAAGAAGCGGGGCGCGGTGGCTACGAGCAGTACTTC.

The CDR3 is CAWDPSGRAADTQYF. For the CDR3, the DNA is TGTGCCTGGGACCCTTCCGGGAGGGCGGCAGATACGCAGTATTTT. This sequence joins TRBV30 and TRBJ2-3; 8 bases agree with TRBD2. The CDR3 has 15 residues. Trimming took 5 bases from V and 4 from J; bases not matched to a gene: 11. Germline V CDR1 and CDR2: GTSNPN, SVGIG (reference sequence). The full variable domain, completed using reference TRBV30 and TRBJ2-3, is SQTIHQWPATLVQPVGSPLSLECTVEGTSNPNLYWYRQAAGRGLQLLFYSVGIGQISSEVPQNLSASRPQDRQFILSSKKLLLSDSGFYLCAWDPSGRAADTQYFGPGTRLTVL.

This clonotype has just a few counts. The CDR3 loop is CSARDRVGYNEQFF. The CDR3, as DNA: TGCAGCGCACGGGACAGGGTTGGATACAATGAGCAGTTCTTC. The V and J genes are TRBV29-1 and TRBJ2-1, with 9 bases identical to TRBD1. CDR1 and CDR2 from the germline V gene are SQVTM and ANQGSEA. The CDR3 sequence is 14 residues long. V shed 7 bases, J shed 4 bases, and the junction held 8 bases outside the gene matches.

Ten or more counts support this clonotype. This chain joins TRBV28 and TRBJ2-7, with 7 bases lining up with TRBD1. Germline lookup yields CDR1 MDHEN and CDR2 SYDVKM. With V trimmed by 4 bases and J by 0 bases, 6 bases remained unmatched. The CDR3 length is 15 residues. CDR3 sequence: CASSYGTATSYEQYF. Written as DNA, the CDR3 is TGTGCCAGCAGTTACGGGACAGCCACCTCCTACGAGCAGTACTTC.

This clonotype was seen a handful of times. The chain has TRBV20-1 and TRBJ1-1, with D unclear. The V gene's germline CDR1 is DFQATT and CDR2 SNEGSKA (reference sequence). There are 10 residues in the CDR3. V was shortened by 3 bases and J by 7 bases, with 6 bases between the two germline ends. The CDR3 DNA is TGCAGTGCTAGCTACAGTGAAGCTTTCTTT. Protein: CSASYSEAFF.

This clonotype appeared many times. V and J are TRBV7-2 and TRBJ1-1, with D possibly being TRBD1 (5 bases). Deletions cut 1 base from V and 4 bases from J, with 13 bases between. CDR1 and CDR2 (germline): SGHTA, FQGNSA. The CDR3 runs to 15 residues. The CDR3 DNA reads TGTGCCAGCAGCTTAGGGGGAGGGGTGCGCACTGAAGCTTTCTTT. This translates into CASSLGGGVRTEAFF.

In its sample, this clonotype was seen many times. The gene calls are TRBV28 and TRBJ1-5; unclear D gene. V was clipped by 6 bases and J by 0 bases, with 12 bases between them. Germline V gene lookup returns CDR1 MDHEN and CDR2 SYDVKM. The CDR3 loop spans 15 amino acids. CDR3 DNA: TGTGCCAGCAGAGCCCAGGTGTCTAGCAATCAGCCCCAGCATTTT. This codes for CASRAQVSSNQPQHF.

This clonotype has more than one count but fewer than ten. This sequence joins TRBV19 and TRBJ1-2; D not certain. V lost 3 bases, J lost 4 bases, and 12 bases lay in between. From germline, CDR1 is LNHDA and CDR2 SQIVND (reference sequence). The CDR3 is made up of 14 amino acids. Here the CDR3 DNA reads TGTGCCAGTAGTATCCAGGCTGGAGCCTATGGCTACACCTTC. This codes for CASSIQAGAYGYTF.

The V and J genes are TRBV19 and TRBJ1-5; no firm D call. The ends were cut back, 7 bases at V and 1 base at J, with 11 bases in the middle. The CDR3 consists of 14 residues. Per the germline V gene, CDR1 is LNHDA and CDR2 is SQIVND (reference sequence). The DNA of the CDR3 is TGTGCCAGTAAGGCGGACGCGAGCAATCAGCCCCAGCATTTT. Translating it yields CASKADASNQPQHF.

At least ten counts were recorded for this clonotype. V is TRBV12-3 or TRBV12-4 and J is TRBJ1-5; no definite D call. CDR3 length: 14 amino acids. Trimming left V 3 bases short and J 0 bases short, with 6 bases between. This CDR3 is CASSFGDSNQPQHF. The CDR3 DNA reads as TGTGCCAGCAGTTTCGGGGATAGCAATCAGCCCCAGCATTTT.

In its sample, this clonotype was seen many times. DNA of the CDR3: TGTGCCAGCAGCCAGCAGTCAAGCAATCAGCCCCAGCATTTT. It codes for CASSQQSSNQPQHF. This sequence joins TRBV7-2 and TRBJ1-5; D gene uncertain. The germline CDR1 and CDR2 sequences are SGHTA and FQGNSA. The V end was cut by 5 bases, the J end by 1 base, with 9 bases between. This CDR3 contains 14 residues. Full variable domain (remainder filled in from reference TRBV7-2 and TRBJ1-5): GAGVSQSPSNKVTEKGKDVELRCDPISGHTALYWYRQSLGQGLEFLIYFQGNSAPDKSGLPSDRFSAERTGGSVSTLTIQRTQQEDSAVYLCASSQQSSNQPQHFGDGTRLSIL.

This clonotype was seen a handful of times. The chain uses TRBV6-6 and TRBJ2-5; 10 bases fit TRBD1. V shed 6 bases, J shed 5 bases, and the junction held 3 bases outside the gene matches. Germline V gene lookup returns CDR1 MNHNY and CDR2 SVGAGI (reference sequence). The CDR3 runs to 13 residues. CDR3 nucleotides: TGTGCCAGCAGGTCGACAGGGGGCGAGACCCAGTACTTC. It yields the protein CASRSTGGETQYF.

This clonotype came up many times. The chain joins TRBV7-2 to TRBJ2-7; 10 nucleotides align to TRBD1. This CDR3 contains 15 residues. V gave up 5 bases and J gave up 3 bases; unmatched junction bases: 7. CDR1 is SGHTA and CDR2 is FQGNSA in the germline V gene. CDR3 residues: CASSRLGTGVYEQYF. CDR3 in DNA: TGTGCCAGCAGCCGACTAGGGACAGGGGTCTACGAGCAGTACTTC.